This TCR beta chain was observed in a study of human T cells and chemical hapten exposure. Study-level results: The count of PT1 expanded TCRs correlated positively with patch test score. The formation of large CDR3 similarity clusters by expanded TCRs significantly exceeded that of controls.

Time point specified: pre-sensitization, week 0. Treatment noted: therapeutic diphenylcyclopropenone sensitization with weekly scalp DPC. Individual cDNA molecules in this library carried unique molecular identifiers. TCRdb redid the calling of the RACE reads with MiXCR, one entry per CDR3 protein. The data hold about 260,000 distinct CDR3 sequences, with roughly 8.9% observed a single time. The CDR3 runs to 14 residues. From germline, CDR1 is SGDLS and CDR2 YYNGEE. V was cut by 0 bases and J by 1 base, with 5 bases left in between. The sample holds a few counts of this clonotype. Its antigen is as yet unknown.

This chain connects TRBV9 to TRBJ2-1; no definite D call. The material was whole blood, obtained in connection with sensitization to the hapten diphenylcyclopropenone (DPC). This receptor was taken from a woman aged 40 to 50 with alopecia areata. Some clones in this sample may be carry-over from other donors' samples. The CDR3 coding sequence is TGTGCCAGCAGCGTAGCCGAGTCCTACAATGAGCAGTTCTTC. Amino acids: CASSVAESYNEQFF.